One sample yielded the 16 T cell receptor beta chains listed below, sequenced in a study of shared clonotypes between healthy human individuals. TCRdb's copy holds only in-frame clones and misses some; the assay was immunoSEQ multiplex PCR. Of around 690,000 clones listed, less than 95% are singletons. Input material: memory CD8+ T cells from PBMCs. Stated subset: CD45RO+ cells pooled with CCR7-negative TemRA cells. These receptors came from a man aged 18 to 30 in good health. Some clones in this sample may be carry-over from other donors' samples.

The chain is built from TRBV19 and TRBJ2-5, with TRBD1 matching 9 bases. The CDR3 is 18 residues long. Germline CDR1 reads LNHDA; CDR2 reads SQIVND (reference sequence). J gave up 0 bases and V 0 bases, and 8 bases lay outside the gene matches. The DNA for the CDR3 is TGTGCCAGTAGTATAGATGGGACCGGGACAGGGTACCAAGAGACCCAGTACTTC. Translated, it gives CASSIDGTGTGYQETQYF.

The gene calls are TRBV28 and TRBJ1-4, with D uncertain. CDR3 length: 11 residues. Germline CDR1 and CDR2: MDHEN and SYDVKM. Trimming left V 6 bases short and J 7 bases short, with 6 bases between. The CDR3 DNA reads TGTGCCAGCAGCCCCTCTGAAAAACTGTTTTTT. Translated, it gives CASSPSEKLFF.

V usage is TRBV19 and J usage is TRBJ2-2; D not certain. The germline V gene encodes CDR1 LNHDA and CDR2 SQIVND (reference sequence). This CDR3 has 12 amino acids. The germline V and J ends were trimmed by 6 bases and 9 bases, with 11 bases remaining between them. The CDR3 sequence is CASSYPARELFF. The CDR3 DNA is TGTGCCAGTAGCTACCCCGCCAGGGAGCTGTTTTTT.

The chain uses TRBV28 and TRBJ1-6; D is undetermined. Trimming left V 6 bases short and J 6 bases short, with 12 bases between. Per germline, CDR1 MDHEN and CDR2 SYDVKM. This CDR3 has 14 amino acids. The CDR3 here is CASRGHPPNSPLHF. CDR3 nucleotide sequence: TGTGCCAGCAGAGGGCACCCCCCTAATTCACCCCTCCACTTT.

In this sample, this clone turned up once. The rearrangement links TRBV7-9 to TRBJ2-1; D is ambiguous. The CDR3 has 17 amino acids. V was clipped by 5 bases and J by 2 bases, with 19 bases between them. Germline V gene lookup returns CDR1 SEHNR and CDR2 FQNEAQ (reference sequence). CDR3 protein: CASSPTSGLSTYNEQFF. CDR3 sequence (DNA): TGTGCCAGCAGCCCAACCTCCGGGCTCTCTACCTACAATGAGCAGTTCTTC.

The CDR3 loop reads CASSTSGGFSSYEQYF. For the CDR3, the DNA is TGTGCCAGCAGTACTAGCGGGGGATTTAGCTCCTACGAGCAGTACTTC. The chain has TRBV14 and TRBJ2-7; 11 bases agree with TRBD2. The CDR3 sequence is 16 residues long. CDR1 is SGHDN and CDR2 is FVKESK in the germline V gene. V was clipped by 6 bases and J by 0 bases; unmatched bases: 7.

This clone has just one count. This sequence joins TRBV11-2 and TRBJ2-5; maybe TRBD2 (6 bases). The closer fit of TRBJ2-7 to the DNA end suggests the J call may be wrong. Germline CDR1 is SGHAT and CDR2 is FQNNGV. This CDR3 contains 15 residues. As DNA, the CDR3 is TGTGCCAGCAGTCTAGGGGCGGGAAACTCCTACGAGCAGTACTTC. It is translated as CASSLGAGNSYEQYF.

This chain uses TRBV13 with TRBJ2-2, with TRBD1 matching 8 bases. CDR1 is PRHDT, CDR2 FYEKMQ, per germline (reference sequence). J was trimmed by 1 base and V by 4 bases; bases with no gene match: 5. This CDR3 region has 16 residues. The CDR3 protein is CASSSYGTGNTGELFF. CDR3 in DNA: TGTGCCAGCAGCTCGTACGGGACAGGGAACACCGGGGAGCTGTTTTTT.

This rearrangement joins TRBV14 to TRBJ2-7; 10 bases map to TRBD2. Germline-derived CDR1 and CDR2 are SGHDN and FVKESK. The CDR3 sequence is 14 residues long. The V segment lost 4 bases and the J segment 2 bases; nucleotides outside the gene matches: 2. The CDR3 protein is CASSPAGGAYEQYF. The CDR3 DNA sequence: TGTGCCAGCAGCCCAGCGGGGGGGGCCTACGAGCAGTACTTC.

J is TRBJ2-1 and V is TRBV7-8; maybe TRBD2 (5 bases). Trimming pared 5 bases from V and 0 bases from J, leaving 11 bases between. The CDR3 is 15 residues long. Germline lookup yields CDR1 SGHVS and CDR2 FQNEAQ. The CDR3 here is CASSRTGNSYNEQFF. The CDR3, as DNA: TGTGCCAGCAGCCGGACGGGAAACTCCTACAATGAGCAGTTCTTC.

The CDR3 nucleotides are TGTGCCACCAGCAGCGGACAGGGGCTCGGCAATCAGCCCCAGCATTTT. This gives the protein CATSSGQGLGNQPQHF. The chain employs TRBV15 and TRBJ1-5; 9 bases map to TRBD1. Germline loops: CDR1 LNHNV, CDR2 YYDKDF (reference sequence). The CDR3 extends over 16 amino acids. J lost 2 bases, V lost 3 bases, and 5 bases had no gene match.

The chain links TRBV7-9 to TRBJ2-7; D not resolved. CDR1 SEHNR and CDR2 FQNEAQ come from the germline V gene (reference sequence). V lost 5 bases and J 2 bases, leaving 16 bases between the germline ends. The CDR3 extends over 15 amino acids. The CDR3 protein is CASSQQSTHPYEQYF. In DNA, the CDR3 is TGTGCCAGCAGCCAACAGTCGACTCACCCCTACGAGCAGTACTTC.

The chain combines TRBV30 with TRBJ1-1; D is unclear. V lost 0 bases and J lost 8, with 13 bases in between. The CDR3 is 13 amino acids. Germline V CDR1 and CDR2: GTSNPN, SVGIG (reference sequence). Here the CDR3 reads CAWSVRSAREAFF. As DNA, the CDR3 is TGTGCCTGGAGTGTACGTTCGGCTAGGGAAGCTTTCTTT.

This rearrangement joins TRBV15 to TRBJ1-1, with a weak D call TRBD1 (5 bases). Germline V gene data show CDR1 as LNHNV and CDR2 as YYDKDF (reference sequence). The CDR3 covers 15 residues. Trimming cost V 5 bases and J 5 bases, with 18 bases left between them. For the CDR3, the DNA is TGTGCCACCAGCCCCAGGGACCATCGGGGAACTGAAGCTTTCTTT. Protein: CATSPRDHRGTEAFF.

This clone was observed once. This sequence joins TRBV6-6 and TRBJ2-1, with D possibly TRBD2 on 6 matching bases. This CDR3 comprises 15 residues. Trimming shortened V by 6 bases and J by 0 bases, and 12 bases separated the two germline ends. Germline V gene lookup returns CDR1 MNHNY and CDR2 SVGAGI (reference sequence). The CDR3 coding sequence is TGTGCCAGCAGCCAGCGGGTTAGCTCCTACAATGAGCAGTTCTTC. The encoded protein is CASSQRVSSYNEQFF.

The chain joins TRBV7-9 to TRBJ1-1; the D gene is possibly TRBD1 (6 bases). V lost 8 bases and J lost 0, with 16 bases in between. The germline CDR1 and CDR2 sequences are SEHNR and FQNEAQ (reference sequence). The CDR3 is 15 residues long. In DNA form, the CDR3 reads TGTGCCAGCCCCCCGGGACACCTAATGAACACTGAAGCTTTCTTT. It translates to CASPPGHLMNTEAFF.